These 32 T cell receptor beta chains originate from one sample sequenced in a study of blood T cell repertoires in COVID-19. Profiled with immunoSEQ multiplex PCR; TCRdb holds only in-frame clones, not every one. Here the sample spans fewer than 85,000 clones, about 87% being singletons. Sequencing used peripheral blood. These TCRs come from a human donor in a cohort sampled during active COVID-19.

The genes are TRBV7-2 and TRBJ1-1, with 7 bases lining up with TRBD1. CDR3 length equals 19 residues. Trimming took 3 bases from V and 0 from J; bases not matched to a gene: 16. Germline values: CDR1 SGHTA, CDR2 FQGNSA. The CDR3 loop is CASSLIPDRDGFMNTEAFF. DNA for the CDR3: TGTGCCAGCAGCTTGATACCCGACAGGGACGGATTCATGAACACTGAAGCTTTCTTT.

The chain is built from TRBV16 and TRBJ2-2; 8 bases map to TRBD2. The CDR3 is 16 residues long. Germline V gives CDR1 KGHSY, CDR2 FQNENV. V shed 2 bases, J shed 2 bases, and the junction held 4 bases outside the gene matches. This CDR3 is CASSQGLAVNTGELFF. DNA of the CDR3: TGTGCCAGCAGCCAAGGACTAGCAGTCAACACCGGGGAGCTGTTTTTT.

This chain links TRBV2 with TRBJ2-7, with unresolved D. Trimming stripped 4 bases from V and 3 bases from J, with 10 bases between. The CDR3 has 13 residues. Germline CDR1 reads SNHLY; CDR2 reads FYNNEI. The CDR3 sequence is CASSGGGYYEQYF. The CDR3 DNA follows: TGTGCCAGCAGTGGTGGCGGCTACTACGAGCAGTACTTC.

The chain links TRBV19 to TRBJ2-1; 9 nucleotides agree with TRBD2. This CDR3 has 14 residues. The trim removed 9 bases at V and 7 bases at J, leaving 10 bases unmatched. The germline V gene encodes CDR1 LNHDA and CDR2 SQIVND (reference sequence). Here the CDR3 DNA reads TGTGCCAGCTCCCTCGTAGCGGGAGTTAATGAGCAGTTCTTC. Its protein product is CASSLVAGVNEQFF.

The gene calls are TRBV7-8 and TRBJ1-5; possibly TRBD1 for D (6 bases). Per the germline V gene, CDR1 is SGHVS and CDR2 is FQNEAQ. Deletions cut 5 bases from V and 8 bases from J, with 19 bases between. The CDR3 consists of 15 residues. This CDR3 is CASSLIDRSTKPQHF. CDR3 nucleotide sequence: TGTGCCAGCAGCCTTATTGACAGGTCTACTAAGCCCCAGCATTTT. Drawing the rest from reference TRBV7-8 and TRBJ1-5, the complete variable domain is GAGVSQSPRYKVAKRGQDVALRCDPISGHVSLFWYQQALGQGPEFLTYFQNEAQLDKSGLPSDRFFAERPEGSVSTLKIQRTQQEDSAVYLCASSLIDRSTKPQHFGDGTRLSIL.

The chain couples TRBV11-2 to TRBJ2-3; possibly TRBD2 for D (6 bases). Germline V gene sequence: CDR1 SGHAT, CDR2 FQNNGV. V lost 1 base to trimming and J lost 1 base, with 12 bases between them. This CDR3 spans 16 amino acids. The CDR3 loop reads CASSLVAGWGTDTQYF. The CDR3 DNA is TGTGCCAGCAGCTTAGTCGCGGGGTGGGGCACAGATACGCAGTATTTT.

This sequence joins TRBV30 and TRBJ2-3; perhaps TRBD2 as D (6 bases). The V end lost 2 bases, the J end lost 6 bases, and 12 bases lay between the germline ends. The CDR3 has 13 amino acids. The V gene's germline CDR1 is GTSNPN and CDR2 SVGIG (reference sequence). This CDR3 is CAWSPPGSDTQYF. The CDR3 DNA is TGTGCCTGGAGTCCCCCCGGGAGTGATACGCAGTATTTT.

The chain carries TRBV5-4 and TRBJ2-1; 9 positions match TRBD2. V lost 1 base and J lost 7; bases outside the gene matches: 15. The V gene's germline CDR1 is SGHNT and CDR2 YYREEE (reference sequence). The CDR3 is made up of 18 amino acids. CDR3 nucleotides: TGTGCCAGCAGCTTGCCCCCAAGAGCGGGAGGTATGAGTAATGAGCAGTTCTTC. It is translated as CASSLPPRAGGMSNEQFF.

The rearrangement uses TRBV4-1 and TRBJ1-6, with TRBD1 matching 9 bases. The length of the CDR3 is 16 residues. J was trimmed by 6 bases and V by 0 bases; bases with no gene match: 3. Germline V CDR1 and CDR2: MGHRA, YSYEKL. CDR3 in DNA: TGCGCCAGCAGCCAAGAGCAGGGACAGGGTAATTCACCCCTCCACTTT. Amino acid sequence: CASSQEQGQGNSPLHF.

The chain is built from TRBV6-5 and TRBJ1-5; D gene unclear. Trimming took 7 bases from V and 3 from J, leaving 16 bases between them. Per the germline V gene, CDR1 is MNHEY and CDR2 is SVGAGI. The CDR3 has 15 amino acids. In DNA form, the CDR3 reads TGTGCCAGCACCAAAGGACGAGGGCTCAATCAGCCCCAGCATTTT. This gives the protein CASTKGRGLNQPQHF.

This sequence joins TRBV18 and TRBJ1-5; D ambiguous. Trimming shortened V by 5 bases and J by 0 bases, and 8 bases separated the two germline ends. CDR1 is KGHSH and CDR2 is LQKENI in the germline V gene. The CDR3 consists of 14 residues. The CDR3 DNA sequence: TGTGCCAGCTCAGGGGAGCGTAGCAATCAGCCCCAGCATTTT. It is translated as CASSGERSNQPQHF.

CDR3 region: CAISGETGGAEQFF. Written as DNA, the CDR3 is TGTGCCATCAGTGGGGAGACAGGGGGCGCTGAGCAGTTCTTC. The J gene is TRBJ2-1, the V gene TRBV10-3, with TRBD1 matching 10 bases. The CDR3 runs 14 residues. The V gene end was trimmed by 4 bases and the J gene end by 9 bases; junction bases not matched to a gene: 6. Looked up from germline, CDR1 is ENHRY and CDR2 is SYGVKD.

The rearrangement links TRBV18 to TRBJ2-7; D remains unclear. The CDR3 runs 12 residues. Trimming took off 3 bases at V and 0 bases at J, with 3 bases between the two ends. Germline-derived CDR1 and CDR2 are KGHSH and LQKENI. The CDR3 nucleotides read TGTGCCAGCTCACCCAGCTCCTACGAGCAGTACTTC. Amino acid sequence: CASSPSSYEQYF. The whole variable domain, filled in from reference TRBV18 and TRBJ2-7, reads NAGVMQNPRHLVRRRGQEARLRCSPMKGHSHVYWYRQLPEEGLKFMVYLQKENIIDESGMPKERFSAEFPKEGPSILRIQQVVRGDSAAYFCASSPSSYEQYFGPGTRLTVT.

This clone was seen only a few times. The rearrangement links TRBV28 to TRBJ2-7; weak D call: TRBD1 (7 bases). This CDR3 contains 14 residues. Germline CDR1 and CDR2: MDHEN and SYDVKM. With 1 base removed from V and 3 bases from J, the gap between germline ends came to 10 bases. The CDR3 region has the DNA TGTGCCAGCAGTTTATCAGGGGGACTCTACGAGCAGTACTTC. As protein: CASSLSGGLYEQYF.

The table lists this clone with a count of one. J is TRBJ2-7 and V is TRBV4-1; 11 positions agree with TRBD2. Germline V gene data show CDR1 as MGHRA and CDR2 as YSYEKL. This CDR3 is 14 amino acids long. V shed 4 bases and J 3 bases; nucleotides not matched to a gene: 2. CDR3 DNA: TGCGCCAGCAGCCTGGGACTAGCGGTCTACGAGCAGTACTTC. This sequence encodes CASSLGLAVYEQYF.

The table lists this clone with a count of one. CDR3 bases: TGCAGCGCCTCTACTAGCGCGAACACCGGGGAGCTGTTTTTT. Translation gives CSASTSANTGELFF. This chain joins TRBV29-1 and TRBJ2-2, with 7 bases aligning to TRBD2. With V trimmed by 7 bases and J by 0 bases, 5 bases remained unmatched. The CDR3 has 14 amino acids. Germline V gene lookup returns CDR1 SQVTM and CDR2 ANQGSEA.

The CDR3 loop reads CSAGRLTGAFF. Written as DNA, the CDR3 is TGCAGTGCTGGGCGCCTGACAGGGGCTTTCTTT. This chain connects TRBV20-1 to TRBJ1-1, with 7 bases that match TRBD1. V gave up 5 bases and J gave up 11 bases; unmatched junction bases: 8. Germline loops: CDR1 DFQATT, CDR2 SNEGSKA (reference sequence). The CDR3 has 11 amino acids.

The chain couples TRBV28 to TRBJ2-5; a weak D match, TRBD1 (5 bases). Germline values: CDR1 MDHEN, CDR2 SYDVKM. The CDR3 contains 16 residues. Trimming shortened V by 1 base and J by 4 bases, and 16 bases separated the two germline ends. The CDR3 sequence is CASSLYDSRSRETQYF. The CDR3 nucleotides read TGTGCCAGCAGTTTATATGACAGTCGTTCCCGAGAGACCCAGTACTTC.

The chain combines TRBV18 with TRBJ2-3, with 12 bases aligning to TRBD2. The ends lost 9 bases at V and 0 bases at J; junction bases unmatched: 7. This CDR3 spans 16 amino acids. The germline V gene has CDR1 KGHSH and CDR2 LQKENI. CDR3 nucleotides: TGTGCCAGTAGGACTAGCGGGGTCTCTAGCACAGATACGCAGTATTTT. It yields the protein CASRTSGVSSTDTQYF.

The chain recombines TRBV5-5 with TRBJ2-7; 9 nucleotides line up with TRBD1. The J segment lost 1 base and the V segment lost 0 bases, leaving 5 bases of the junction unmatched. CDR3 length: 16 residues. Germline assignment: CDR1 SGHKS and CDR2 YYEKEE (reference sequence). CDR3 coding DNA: TGTGCCAGCAGCTTGGGACCGGGACAGGGTTCCTACGAGCAGTACTTC. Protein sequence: CASSLGPGQGSYEQYF.

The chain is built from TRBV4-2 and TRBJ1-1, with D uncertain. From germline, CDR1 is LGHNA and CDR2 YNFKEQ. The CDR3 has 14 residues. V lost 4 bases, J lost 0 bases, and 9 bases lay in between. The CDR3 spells CASSRLGVNTEAFF. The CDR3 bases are TGTGCCAGCAGCCGCCTCGGGGTGAACACTGAAGCTTTCTTT.

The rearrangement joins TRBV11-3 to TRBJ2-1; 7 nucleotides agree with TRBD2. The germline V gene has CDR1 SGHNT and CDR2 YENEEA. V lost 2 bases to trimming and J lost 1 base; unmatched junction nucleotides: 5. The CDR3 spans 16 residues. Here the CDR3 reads CASSLSGRESYNEQFF. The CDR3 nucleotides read TGTGCCAGCAGCTTATCTGGGCGGGAGTCCTACAATGAGCAGTTCTTC. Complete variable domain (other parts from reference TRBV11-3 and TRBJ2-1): EAGVVQSPRYKIIEKKQPVAFWCNPISGHNTLYWYLQNLGQGPELLIRYENEEAVDDSQLPKDRFSAERLKGVDSTLKIQPAELGDSAVYLCASSLSGRESYNEQFFGPGTRLTVL.

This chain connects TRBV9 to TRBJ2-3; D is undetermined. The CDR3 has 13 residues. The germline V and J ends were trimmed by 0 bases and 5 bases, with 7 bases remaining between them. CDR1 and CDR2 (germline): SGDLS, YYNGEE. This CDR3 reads CASSVDSGDTQYF. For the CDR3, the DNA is TGTGCCAGCAGCGTAGACTCGGGAGATACGCAGTATTTT.

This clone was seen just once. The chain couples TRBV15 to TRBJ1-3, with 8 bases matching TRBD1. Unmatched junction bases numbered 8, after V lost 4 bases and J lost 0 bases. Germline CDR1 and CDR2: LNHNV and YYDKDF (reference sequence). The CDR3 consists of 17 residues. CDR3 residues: CATSTRTGSPSGNTIYF. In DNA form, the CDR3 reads TGTGCCACCAGCACGAGGACAGGGTCTCCCTCTGGAAACACCATATATTTT.

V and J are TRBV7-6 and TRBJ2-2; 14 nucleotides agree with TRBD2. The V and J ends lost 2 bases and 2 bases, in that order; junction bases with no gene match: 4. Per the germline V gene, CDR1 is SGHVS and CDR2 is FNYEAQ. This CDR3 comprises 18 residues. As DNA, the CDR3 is TGTGCCAGCAGCTTACTCGGGACTAGCGGGGGAAACACCGGGGAGCTGTTTTTT. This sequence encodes CASSLLGTSGGNTGELFF.

CDR3 sequence (DNA): TGTGCCAGCAGCCTCATCACGGGACAGGGCGGCGATACGCAGTATTTT. Amino acid sequence: CASSLITGQGGDTQYF. V usage is TRBV28 and J usage is TRBJ2-3; 9 bases are a match to TRBD1. Trimming at V came to 6 bases and at J to 6 bases, leaving 13 bases not matched to a gene. Looked up from germline, CDR1 is MDHEN and CDR2 is SYDVKM. The length of the CDR3 is 16 residues.

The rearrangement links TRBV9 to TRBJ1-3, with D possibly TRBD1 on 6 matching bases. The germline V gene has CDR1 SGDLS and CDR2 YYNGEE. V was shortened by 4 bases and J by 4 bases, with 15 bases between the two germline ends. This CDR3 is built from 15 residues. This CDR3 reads CASSTRTALGNTIYF. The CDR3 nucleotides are TGTGCCAGCAGCACCCGGACAGCTCTGGGAAACACCATATATTTT.

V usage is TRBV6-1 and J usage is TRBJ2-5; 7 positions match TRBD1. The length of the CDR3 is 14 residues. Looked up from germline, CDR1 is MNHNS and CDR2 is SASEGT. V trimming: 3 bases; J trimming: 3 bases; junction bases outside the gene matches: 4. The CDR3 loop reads CASSEGQRKETQYF. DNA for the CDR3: TGTGCCAGCAGTGAGGGACAGCGGAAAGAGACCCAGTACTTC.

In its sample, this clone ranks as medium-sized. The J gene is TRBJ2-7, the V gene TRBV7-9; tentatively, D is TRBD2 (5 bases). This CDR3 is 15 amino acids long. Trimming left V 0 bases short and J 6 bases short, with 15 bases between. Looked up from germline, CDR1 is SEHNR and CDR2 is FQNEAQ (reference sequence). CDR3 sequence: CASSLAEGSLFEQYF. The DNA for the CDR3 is TGTGCCAGCAGCTTAGCTGAAGGGAGTTTGTTCGAGCAGTACTTC.

DNA for the CDR3: TGTGCCAGCAGCCAAGCAGGGGGCACAGATACGCAGTATTTT. Protein product: CASSQAGGTDTQYF. The chain recombines TRBV4-2 with TRBJ2-3, with a weak D call TRBD1 (6 bases). Germline CDR1 and CDR2: LGHNA and YNFKEQ. This CDR3 spans 14 amino acids. V gave up 1 base and J gave up 1 base, with 6 bases separating them.

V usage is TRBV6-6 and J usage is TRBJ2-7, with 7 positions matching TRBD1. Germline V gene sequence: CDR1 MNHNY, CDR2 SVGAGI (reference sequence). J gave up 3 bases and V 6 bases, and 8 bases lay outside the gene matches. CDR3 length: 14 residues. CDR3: CASRRGLRDYEQYF. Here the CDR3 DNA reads TGTGCCAGCAGAAGGGGGCTGAGGGACTACGAGCAGTACTTC.

The CDR3 spells CASSLGMGTGAETQYF. For the CDR3, the DNA is TGTGCCAGCAGCCTCGGAATGGGTACGGGAGCTGAGACCCAGTACTTC. The chain uses TRBV4-2 and TRBJ2-5; possible D gene TRBD2, 6 bases. There are 16 residues in the CDR3. The germline gives CDR1 LGHNA, CDR2 YNFKEQ. V was clipped by 4 bases and J by 5 bases, with 20 bases between them.